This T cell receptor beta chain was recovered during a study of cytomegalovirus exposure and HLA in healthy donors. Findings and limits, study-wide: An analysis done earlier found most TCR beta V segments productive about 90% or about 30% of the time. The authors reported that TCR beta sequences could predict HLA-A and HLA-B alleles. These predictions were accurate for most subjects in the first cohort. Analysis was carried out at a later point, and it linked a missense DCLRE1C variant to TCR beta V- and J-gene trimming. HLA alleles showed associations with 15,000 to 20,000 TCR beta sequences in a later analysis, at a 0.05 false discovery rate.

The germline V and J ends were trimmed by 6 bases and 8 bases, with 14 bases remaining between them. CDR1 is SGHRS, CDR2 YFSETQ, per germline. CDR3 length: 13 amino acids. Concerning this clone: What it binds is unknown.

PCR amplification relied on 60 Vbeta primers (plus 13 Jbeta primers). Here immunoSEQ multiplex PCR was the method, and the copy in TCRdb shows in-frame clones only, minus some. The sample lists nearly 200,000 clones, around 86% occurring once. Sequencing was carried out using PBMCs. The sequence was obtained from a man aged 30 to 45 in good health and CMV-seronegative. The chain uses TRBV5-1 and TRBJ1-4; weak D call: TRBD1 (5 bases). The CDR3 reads CASTYDDREKLFF. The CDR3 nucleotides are TGCGCCAGCACCTACGACGACAGAGAAAAACTGTTTTTT.